The clone carrying this T cell receptor beta chain was recorded a few times. Its antigen is unidentified. Naive CD8 T cells, phenotype CD8+CD4-CCR7+CD45RA+, were sorted. This sample was included in a study of molecular identifiers for immune sequencing clone quantification. Preparation methods for the bulk TCR libraries were those previously described, with listed TCR primers. TCRdb used MiXCR to reprocess the PCR reads, holding one entry per CDR3 protein. The sample lists around 470,000 distinct CDR3 sequences, roughly 23% occurring once. Study outcomes and limitations: Detectable among some 950,000 naive cells, according to reports, was Jurkat TCR RNA spiked in from one cell.

CDR1 is MNHEY, CDR2 SVGAGI, per germline. The CDR3 has 16 amino acids. Trimming removed 4 bases from V and 2 bases from J, with 17 bases in between. The source of this sequence is a human donor in good health. Some libraries in this study had Jurkat cell RNA spiked in. Source material: naive CD8+ T cells from blood, with Jurkat cell RNA spiked in. Subset defined: FACS-sorted CD8+CD4-CCR7+CD45RA+ naive T cells. The J gene is TRBJ1-2, the V gene TRBV6-5; TRBD1 might be the D (5 bases). The CDR3 reads CASSSLLGGWNYGYTF. CDR3 DNA: TGTGCCAGCAGTTCTTTGCTGGGGGGGTGGAACTATGGCTACACCTTC.